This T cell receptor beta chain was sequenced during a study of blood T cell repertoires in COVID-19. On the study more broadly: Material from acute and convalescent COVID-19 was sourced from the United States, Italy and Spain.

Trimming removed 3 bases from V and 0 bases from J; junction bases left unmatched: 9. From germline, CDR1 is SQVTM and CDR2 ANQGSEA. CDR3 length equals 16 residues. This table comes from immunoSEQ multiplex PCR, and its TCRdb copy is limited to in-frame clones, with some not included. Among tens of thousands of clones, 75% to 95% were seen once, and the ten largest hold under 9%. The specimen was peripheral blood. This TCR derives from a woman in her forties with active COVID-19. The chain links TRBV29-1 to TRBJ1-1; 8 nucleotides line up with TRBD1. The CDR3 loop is CSVDFGTGLMNTEAFF. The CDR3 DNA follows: TGCAGCGTTGATTTCGGGACAGGACTAATGAACACTGAAGCTTTCTTT.